The present T cell receptor (beta chain) was sequenced within a study of PD-L1 blockade in urothelial cancer. At the level of the study: It was at 3 weeks (second dose) and 6 weeks after treatment start that blood was analyzed.

Clones were read by immunoSEQ multiplex PCR, and TCRdb kept only the in-frame ones, dropping some. This sample yields 25,000 to 35,000 clones, of which more than 85% are seen a single time; roughly 1.9% belongs to the top ten. The CDR3 is made up of 13 amino acids. The V gene end was trimmed by 7 bases and the J gene end by 5 bases; junction bases not matched to a gene: 5. Looked up from germline, CDR1 is MDHEN and CDR2 is SYDVKM. Study-level findings and limits: Blood clones associated with the tumor expanded more at 3 weeks in durable-benefit patients. Pretreatment blood TCR clonality under the median forecast improved survival.

As for this clone: Its antigen is unknown.

The input for sequencing was PBMCs, taken around atezolizumab (anti-PD-L1) treatment. The V gene is TRBV28, the J gene TRBJ1-2; 9 nucleotides align to TRBD1. This clonotype was obtained from a man aged 45-60 years with urothelial cancer. CDR3 amino acids: CASIGTGLYGYTF. CDR3 coding DNA: TGTGCCAGCATCGGGACAGGGCTATATGGCTACACCTTC.